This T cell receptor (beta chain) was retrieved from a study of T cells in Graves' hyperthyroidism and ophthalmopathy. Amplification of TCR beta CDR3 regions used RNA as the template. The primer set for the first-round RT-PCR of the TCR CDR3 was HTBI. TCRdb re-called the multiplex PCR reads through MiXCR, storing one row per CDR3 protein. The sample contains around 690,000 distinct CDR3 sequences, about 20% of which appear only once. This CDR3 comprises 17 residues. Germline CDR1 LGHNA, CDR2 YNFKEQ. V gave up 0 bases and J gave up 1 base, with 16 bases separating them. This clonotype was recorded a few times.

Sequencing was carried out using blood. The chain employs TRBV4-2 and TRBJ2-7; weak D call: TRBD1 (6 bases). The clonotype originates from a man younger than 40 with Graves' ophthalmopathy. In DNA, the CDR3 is TGTGCCAGCAGCCAAGAGGGTCCGGACAGTTATTCCTACGAGCAGTACTTC. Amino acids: CASSQEGPDSYSYEQYF.